This entry is about one TCR beta chain. Its antigen remains unidentified. Here immunoSEQ multiplex PCR was the method, and the copy in TCRdb shows in-frame clones only, minus some. This table holds 100,000 or so clones, around 96% found once. This sample was taken from a study of cytomegalovirus exposure and HLA in healthy donors. Study outcomes and limitations: The tendency of first-cohort TCR clusters to co-occur in the 90 to 150 validation repertoires emerged from a later analysis. Reports showed the classifier diagnosing cytomegalovirus status with high specificity and sensitivity.

The clonotype comes from a woman aged 18 to 35 in good health and CMV-seronegative. Sequencing used PBMCs.

The CDR3 here is CASSADRDTYEQYF. CDR3 DNA: TGTGCCAGCAGCGCCGACAGGGACACCTACGAGCAGTACTTC. The V call is TRBV5-4, the J call TRBJ2-7; 7 bases agree with TRBD1. Germline CDR1 SGHNT, CDR2 YYREEE (reference sequence). The CDR3 covers 14 residues. Losses at the gene ends were 4 bases for V and 2 bases for J; bases not matched to a gene: 6.